The 15 T cell receptor beta chains below come from one sample, sequenced in a study of Ad26.COV2.S vaccination and SARS-CoV-2 variants. The method was immunoSEQ multiplex PCR; TCRdb's version includes in-frame clones alone and lacks a portion of them. The repertoire holds about 330,000 clones, roughly 90% seen once, with 5.5% in the top ten. This sample's treatment: around 19 received Ad26.COV2.S at low or high dose, single or two shots; several received placebo; per-sample allocation not given. Sampling took place 63 days after the first vaccine or placebo injection. The sample in question was peripheral blood, obtained in a trial of Ad26.COV2.S vaccine versus placebo. The receptors come from a person aged 18 to 65 who received the Ad26.COV2.S COVID-19 vaccine or a placebo.

V is TRBV19 and J is TRBJ2-7; D unresolved. Germline V gene lookup returns CDR1 LNHDA and CDR2 SQIVND (reference sequence). V shed 6 bases and J shed 3 bases, with 9 bases lying between them. The CDR3 is 12 residues long. This chain's CDR3 is CASSPPGYEQYF. The CDR3 DNA reads as TGTGCCAGTAGCCCCCCGGGCTACGAGCAGTACTTC.

The rearrangement joins TRBV4-3 to TRBJ2-1, with D uncertain. CDR1 LGHNA and CDR2 YSLEER come from the germline V gene. The CDR3 loop spans 13 amino acids. Trimming removed 2 bases at V and 8 bases at J, with 10 bases between. This chain's CDR3 is CASSQSVNHEQFF. CDR3 nucleotides: TGCGCCAGCAGCCAATCTGTCAACCATGAGCAGTTCTTC.

This chain links TRBV21-1 with TRBJ1-5. TRBV21-1 is an annotated pseudogene. The CDR3 sequence is 16 residues long. CDR3 residues: CASSKAQDFPNQPQHF. The CDR3 DNA reads TGTGCCAGCAGCAAAGCTCAGGACTTTCCCAATCAGCCCCAGCATTTT.

The CDR3 DNA reads as TGTGCCAGCAGCCGCAGGAAGTCTCCTCAGTTCTTC. Translation gives CASSRRKSPQFF. The J gene is TRBJ2-1, the V gene TRBV27, with D unresolved. The germline gives CDR1 MNHEY, CDR2 SMNVEV (reference sequence). Trimming left V 6 bases short and J 13 bases short, with 16 bases between. CDR3 length: 12 residues.

This chain links TRBV14 with TRBJ1-2, with 8 bases lining up with TRBD1. CDR3 size: 17 residues. Trimming took 1 base from V and 1 from J; bases not matched to a gene: 8. From germline, CDR1 is SGHDN and CDR2 FVKESK. CDR3 residues: CASSQGPGGPYNYGYTF. The CDR3 DNA reads TGTGCCAGCAGCCAAGGCCCAGGGGGCCCCTATAACTATGGCTACACCTTC.

This clone was found once. The chain carries TRBV6-6 and TRBJ1-5; no definite D call. The CDR3 is 13 residues long. In germline, CDR1 is MNHNY, CDR2 SVGAGI (reference sequence). V was trimmed by 2 bases and J by 8 bases, leaving 10 bases between them. The CDR3 bases are TGTGCCAGCAGTTACCAGACCGGGGAGCCCCAGCATTTT. This encodes CASSYQTGEPQHF.

The chain recombines TRBV4-3 with TRBJ2-7; possible D gene TRBD2, 5 bases. Germline values: CDR1 LGHNA, CDR2 YSLEER. Trimming cost V 0 bases and J 3 bases, with 15 bases left between them. The CDR3 runs 16 residues. The CDR3: CASSQDRGSRYYEQYF. The DNA of the CDR3 is TGCGCCAGCAGCCAAGATCGAGGGTCCCGCTACTACGAGCAGTACTTC.

V and J are TRBV19 and TRBJ2-1; D gene ambiguous. V was clipped by 9 bases and J by 3 bases, with 6 bases between them. CDR3 length: 11 residues. Germline V gene sequence: CDR1 LNHDA, CDR2 SQIVND (reference sequence). CDR3 bases: TGTGCCAGCGGAATCTACAATGAGCAGTTCTTC. This encodes CASGIYNEQFF.

The V and J genes are TRBV3-1 (or the pseudogene TRBV3-2) and TRBJ1-5; a possible D gene is TRBD1 (5 bases). The CDR3 runs 15 residues. The V end was cut by 0 bases, the J end by 3 bases, with 9 bases between. The germline CDR1 and CDR2 sequences are LGHDT and YNNKEL (reference sequence). CDR3 protein: CASSQDGGNNQPQHF. CDR3 nucleotides: TGTGCCAGCAGCCAAGATGGGGGAAACAATCAGCCCCAGCATTTT.

This clone appeared a few times. V is TRBV18 and J is TRBJ1-5; tentatively, D is TRBD1 (5 bases). CDR1 is KGHSH, CDR2 LQKENI, per germline. V lost 6 bases and J lost 10, with 16 bases in between. The CDR3 runs 13 residues. CDR3 coding DNA: TGTGCCAGCTCGCCCGGGGCTGGGGGACCCCAGCATTTT. This translates into CASSPGAGGPQHF. Supplemented by reference TRBV18 and TRBJ1-5, the full variable domain reads NAGVMQNPRHLVRRRGQEARLRCSPMKGHSHVYWYRQLPEEGLKFMVYLQKENIIDESGMPKERFSAEFPKEGPSILRIQQVVRGDSAAYFCASSPGAGGPQHFGDGTRLSIL.

The V gene is TRBV27, the J gene TRBJ2-7; TRBD2 might be the D (6 bases). This CDR3 is built from 14 residues. Per the germline V gene, CDR1 is MNHEY and CDR2 is SMNVEV (reference sequence). V gave up 4 bases and J gave up 7 bases, with 17 bases separating them. The CDR3 DNA reads TGTGCCAGCAGTTCAATGCCGGAGGGCCGAGAGCAGTACGTC. It specifies CASSSMPEGREQYV.

This clone was observed a single time. The genes are TRBV7-9 and TRBJ1-2; D call uncertain. The germline V and J ends were trimmed by 1 base and 6 bases, with 12 bases remaining between them. This CDR3 is built from 14 residues. From germline, CDR1 is SEHNR and CDR2 FQNEAQ (reference sequence). For the CDR3, the DNA is TGTGCCAGCAGCTTAGTAGCCGGGGTCCATGGCTACACCTTC. Protein sequence: CASSLVAGVHGYTF.

The chain has TRBV5-1 and TRBJ1-5; 7 nucleotides line up with TRBD1. V lost 4 bases to trimming and J lost 0 bases; unmatched junction nucleotides: 4. The germline V gene encodes CDR1 SGHRS and CDR2 YFSETQ. The CDR3 is made up of 15 amino acids. The CDR3 sequence: CASSEGQFSNQPQHF. The CDR3 region has the DNA TGCGCCAGCAGCGAGGGACAGTTTAGCAATCAGCCCCAGCATTTT.

V gene TRBV5-1 combines with J gene TRBJ2-7; no definite D call. V gave up 2 bases and J gave up 3 bases, with 12 bases separating them. The germline gives CDR1 SGHRS, CDR2 YFSETQ. The length of the CDR3 is 14 residues. The CDR3 coding sequence is TGCGCCAGCAGCTTATTAACCCCCAACTACGAGCAGTACTTC. Encoded protein: CASSLLTPNYEQYF.

This chain joins TRBV4-1 and TRBJ1-2; 7 nucleotides align to TRBD1. V was pared by 5 bases and J by 4 bases, with 13 bases of the junction left unmatched. This CDR3 has 16 residues. The germline V gene encodes CDR1 MGHRA and CDR2 YSYEKL. In nucleotides, the CDR3 is TGCGCCAGCAGCGCCGTGATCAGGGGGGATAGCTATGGCTACACCTTC. Residues: CASSAVIRGDSYGYTF.